The 28 T cell receptor beta chains listed next were all sequenced from one sample in a study of vaccination effects on CD4 cells after COVID-19. Their target antigens are unknown. Using immunoSEQ multiplex PCR, the repertoire was profiled, and TCRdb retains in-frame clones only, with some absent. The sample records about 73,000 clones, about 70% being singletons. Using viral peptide pools, the ViraFEST assay grew out antigen-specific CD4+ T cells prior to sequencing. Around day 10 of culture, CD4+ T cells were separated out. Vaccinated participants had no history of SARS-CoV-2 infection and tested negative for nucleocapsid antibodies. The source was CD4+ T cells from PBMCs cultured with HCoV-NL63 spike peptides, collected before COVID-19 vaccination. These receptors came from a human donor who received a COVID-19 vaccine.

The rearrangement links TRBV10-3 to TRBJ1-1; 10 bases fit TRBD1. The CDR3 spans 17 residues. CDR1 is ENHRY and CDR2 is SYGVKD in the germline V gene. With 1 base clipped from V and 1 base from J, the junction kept 6 bases outside the gene matches. In DNA, the CDR3 is TGTGCCATCAGTGAGTTGACAGGGGGCGCGTGGAACACTGAAGCTTTCTTT. Protein sequence: CAISELTGGAWNTEAFF.

The chain recombines TRBV6-5 with TRBJ1-3, with TRBD1 matching over 8 bases. CDR3 length: 14 residues. V gave up 11 bases and J gave up 3 bases; unmatched junction bases: 9. CDR1 and CDR2 from the germline V gene are MNHEY and SVGAGI. The CDR3 region has the DNA TGTGCCTCACGGACAGGGTCCTATGGAAACACCATATATTTT. Translation gives CASRTGSYGNTIYF.

The V and J genes are TRBV7-2 and TRBJ2-1, with a tentative D call TRBD1 (5 bases). Per the germline V gene, CDR1 is SGHTA and CDR2 is FQGNSA. The CDR3 covers 13 residues. V lost 4 bases, J lost 8 bases, and 12 bases lay in between. The CDR3 sequence is CASSSREGDEQFF. CDR3 DNA sequence: TGTGCCAGCAGCTCCAGGGAAGGGGATGAGCAGTTCTTC.

The chain is built from TRBV28 and TRBJ1-5; TRBD1 matches 7 bases. This CDR3 is built from 15 residues. Trimming took 3 bases from V and 10 from J; bases not matched to a gene: 12. Germline values: CDR1 MDHEN, CDR2 SYDVKM. Written as DNA, the CDR3 is TGTGCCAGCAGTTTCGTGAAACAGGGGCCTCGACCCCAGCATTTT. Translation: CASSFVKQGPRPQHF.

This chain connects TRBV5-1 to TRBJ1-4; 12 positions match TRBD1. The CDR3 runs to 15 residues. Germline V CDR1 and CDR2: SGHRS, YFSETQ. The trim removed 5 bases at V and 8 bases at J, leaving 7 bases unmatched. The CDR3 loop reads CASSRGQGAGEKLFF. The CDR3 nucleotides are TGCGCCAGCAGTCGGGGACAGGGGGCCGGAGAAAAACTGTTTTTT. Complete variable domain (other parts from reference TRBV5-1 and TRBJ1-4): KAGVTQTPRYLIKTRGQQVTLSCSPISGHRSVSWYQQTPGQGLQFLFEYFSETQRNKGNFPGRFSGRQFSNSRSEMNVSTLELGDSALYLCASSRGQGAGEKLFFGSGTQLSVL.

The chain joins TRBV5-8 to TRBJ2-7; D uncertain. The germline gives CDR1 SGHTS, CDR2 YDEGEE. The ends were cut back, 1 base at V and 3 bases at J, with 11 bases in the middle. The CDR3 is 14 amino acids. DNA of the CDR3: TGTGCCAGCAGCTTGTCACGGAGCTTCTACGAGCAGTACGTC. This gives the protein CASSLSRSFYEQYV.

This chain joins TRBV19 and TRBJ2-5; unclear D gene. The CDR3 totals 14 residues. Germline CDR1 reads LNHDA; CDR2 reads SQIVND (reference sequence). V lost 3 bases, J lost 2 bases, and 10 bases lay in between. The CDR3 nucleotides are TGTGCCAGTAGTATTGGACCGACGCAAGAGACCCAGTACTTC. This codes for CASSIGPTQETQYF.

The J gene is TRBJ2-3, the V gene TRBV5-6; D call uncertain. The V end was cut by 1 base, the J end by 2 bases, with 11 bases between. In germline, CDR1 is SGHDT, CDR2 YYEEEE. The CDR3 is made up of 15 amino acids. As DNA, the CDR3 is TGTGCCAGCAGCTTGTGGGTAGCCCCCACAGATACGCAGTATTTT. Encoded protein: CASSLWVAPTDTQYF.

The genes are TRBV29-1 and TRBJ1-3; D is possibly TRBD1 (6 bases). Trimming left V 2 bases short and J 3 bases short, with 11 bases between. The germline V gene encodes CDR1 SQVTM and CDR2 ANQGSEA. This CDR3 is built from 14 residues. This chain's CDR3 is CSVERGLGGNTIYF. In nucleotides, the CDR3 is TGCAGCGTTGAACGGGGGCTGGGTGGAAACACCATATATTTT.

V usage is TRBV6-5 and J usage is TRBJ1-2, with D unresolved. Per the germline V gene, CDR1 is MNHEY and CDR2 is SVGAGI. V lost 2 bases, J lost 0 bases, and 7 bases lay in between. The CDR3 is 14 residues long. This chain's CDR3 is CASSYSRPNYGYTF. The CDR3 coding sequence is TGTGCCAGCAGTTACAGCAGGCCTAACTATGGCTACACCTTC.

The chain joins TRBV5-1 to TRBJ1-1, with D possibly being TRBD1 (5 bases). CDR3 length: 15 residues. Germline V gene lookup returns CDR1 SGHRS and CDR2 YFSETQ. Trimming cost V 7 bases and J 1 base, with 17 bases left between them. CDR3 DNA sequence: TGCGCCAGCGCCTGGGGGGGTGGGGAGAACACTGAAGCTTTCTTT. Translating gives CASAWGGGENTEAFF.

The V call is TRBV5-1, the J call TRBJ1-1; D perhaps matches TRBD1 (5 bases). The CDR3 runs 15 residues. Germline CDR1 reads SGHRS; CDR2 reads YFSETQ. V was shortened by 6 bases and J by 8 bases, with 23 bases between the two germline ends. In DNA, the CDR3 is TGCGCCAGCACCCCTTCGGGGGTCCGCGGAACCGAAGCTTTCTTT. Translating gives CASTPSGVRGTEAFF.

The table lists this clone with a few counts. V is TRBV24-1 and J is TRBJ2-1, with TRBD2 matching over 11 bases. The CDR3 extends over 15 amino acids. Germline V gives CDR1 KGHDR, CDR2 SFDVKD. The junction had 6 bases not matched to a gene; V was cut back by 5 bases and J by 7 bases. The CDR3, as DNA: TGTGCCACCAGTGCTCGGGTAGCGGGGGGGAATGAGCAGTTCTTC. This encodes CATSARVAGGNEQFF.

V gene TRBV2 combines with J gene TRBJ1-2; a weak D match, TRBD1 (6 bases). The CDR3 has 16 residues. The germline gives CDR1 SNHLY, CDR2 FYNNEI. Trimming took 8 bases from V and 1 from J, leaving 20 bases between them. The CDR3 nucleotides read TGTGCCAGCGGTGGGGAGAGGGACACCGATAACTATGGCTACACCTTC. Translating it yields CASGGERDTDNYGYTF.

The genes are TRBV25-1 and TRBJ2-5, with 8 bases fitting TRBD1. This CDR3 spans 14 amino acids. The trim removed 7 bases at V and 4 bases at J, leaving 8 bases unmatched. Germline V gene sequence: CDR1 MGHDK, CDR2 SYGVNS. The CDR3, as DNA: TGTGCCAGCATAAAACAGGGGGGATTAGAGACCCAGTACTTC. Residues: CASIKQGGLETQYF.

The table lists this clone with a few counts. The rearrangement links TRBV7-9 to TRBJ2-7; D gene unclear. The CDR3 runs 14 residues. V was clipped by 3 bases and J by 0 bases, with 9 bases between them. Germline V CDR1 and CDR2: SEHNR, FQNEAQ (reference sequence). CDR3 DNA sequence: TGTGCCAGCAGCTTTGGTGTCAGCTCCTACGAGCAGTACGTC. Its translation is CASSFGVSSYEQYV.

CDR3 residues: CASSGGDRVGQPQHF. In DNA, the CDR3 is TGTGCCAGCAGTGGGGGGGACAGGGTCGGACAGCCCCAGCATTTT. The chain combines TRBV25-1 with TRBJ1-5, with 9 bases that match TRBD1. Losses at the gene ends were 4 bases for V and 7 bases for J; bases not matched to a gene: 8. The germline V gene has CDR1 MGHDK and CDR2 SYGVNS. The CDR3 runs 15 residues.

This chain links TRBV7-3 with TRBJ2-1; TRBD1 might be the D (6 bases). V was shortened by 3 bases and J by 7 bases, with 7 bases between the two germline ends. Per the germline V gene, CDR1 is SGHTA and CDR2 is FQGTGA. This CDR3 is 12 amino acids long. CDR3 coding DNA: TGTGCCAGCAGCTTTAGGGGGAATGAGCAGTTCTTC. Its translation is CASSFRGNEQFF.

The genes are TRBV3-1 (or the pseudogene TRBV3-2) and TRBJ2-1, with a possible D match to TRBD2 (5 bases). CDR3 length: 12 amino acids. The V gene lost 1 base and the J gene lost 16 bases, with 14 bases spanning the gap. In germline, CDR1 is LGHDT, CDR2 YNNKEL (reference sequence). The CDR3 spells CASSQVEGYVFF. CDR3 coding DNA: TGTGCCAGCAGCCAAGTCGAGGGTTACGTCTTCTTC.

The genes are TRBV23-1 and TRBJ2-7, with D unresolved. TRBV23-1 is given ORF status, its function remaining uncertain. The CDR3 consists of 16 residues. V was shortened by 3 bases and J by 3 bases, with 18 bases between the two germline ends. The CDR3 protein is CASSHLGNSIYYEQYV. For the CDR3, the DNA is TGCGCCAGCAGTCATCTAGGGAACTCCATTTACTACGAGCAGTACGTC.

The chain has TRBV7-8 and TRBJ2-7; TRBD1 matches 7 bases. This CDR3 is 15 amino acids long. Germline CDR1 SGHVS, CDR2 FQNEAQ. The junction had 10 bases not matched to a gene; V was cut back by 7 bases and J by 1 base. CDR3 residues: CASNFGQVSSYEQYV. CDR3 DNA: TGTGCCAGCAACTTCGGACAGGTGAGTTCCTACGAGCAGTACGTC.

CDR3 DNA: TGCGCCAGCAGCTTGTGGGGGGAGAACACCGGGGAGCTGTTTTTT. Amino acid sequence: CASSLWGENTGELFF. The rearrangement joins TRBV5-1 to TRBJ2-2; D might be TRBD2 (6 bases). Germline V gene lookup returns CDR1 SGHRS and CDR2 YFSETQ. V was cut by 1 base and J by 1 base, with 8 bases left in between. The CDR3 is 15 residues long.

V usage is TRBV5-1 and J usage is TRBJ1-4; no clear D. The CDR3 length is 13 residues. The germline V gene encodes CDR1 SGHRS and CDR2 YFSETQ. The germline V and J ends were trimmed by 0 bases and 8 bases, with 8 bases remaining between them. CDR3 residues: CASSLGFREKLFF. The CDR3 DNA reads TGCGCCAGCAGCTTGGGGTTTAGGGAAAAACTGTTTTTT.

This chain uses TRBV5-1 with TRBJ1-2; D is unclear. Trimming removed 0 bases from V and 5 bases from J, with 14 bases in between. Germline-derived CDR1 and CDR2 are SGHRS and YFSETQ. The CDR3 is 15 residues long. The CDR3 spells CASSLGQILTYGYTF. Here the CDR3 DNA reads TGCGCCAGCAGCTTGGGACAAATCCTGACTTATGGCTACACCTTC.

J is TRBJ2-3 and V is TRBV4-1; TRBD2 agrees at 8 bases. Germline V gene data show CDR1 as MGHRA and CDR2 as YSYEKL. The CDR3 runs to 14 residues. V was clipped by 4 bases and J by 4 bases; unmatched bases: 4. CDR3 sequence: CASSPIAGPDTQYF. Here the CDR3 DNA reads TGCGCCAGCAGCCCCATAGCGGGGCCAGATACGCAGTATTTT.

This clone was seen only once. The V gene is TRBV6-6, the J gene TRBJ2-7; 9 positions match TRBD1. V trimming: 5 bases; J trimming: 4 bases; junction bases outside the gene matches: 15. The V gene's germline CDR1 is MNHNY and CDR2 SVGAGI (reference sequence). The CDR3 has 17 amino acids. CDR3 region: CASSLYFSTGTGYEQYV. As DNA, the CDR3 is TGTGCCAGCAGTCTCTACTTCTCCACCGGGACAGGGTACGAGCAGTACGTC.

The rearrangement links TRBV3-1 (or the pseudogene TRBV3-2) to TRBJ2-4; D possibly corresponds to TRBD2 (5 bases). Germline loops: CDR1 LGHDT, CDR2 YNNKEL (reference sequence). V lost 4 bases and J lost 0, with 10 bases in between. The CDR3 has 15 residues. Written as DNA, the CDR3 is TGTGCCAGCAGCCCGGACTTACTAGCCAAAAACATTCAGTACTTC. It encodes CASSPDLLAKNIQYF.

The chain links TRBV4-3 to TRBJ2-2; perhaps TRBD1 as D (6 bases). Trimming took 0 bases from V and 3 from J, leaving 17 bases between them. The germline V gene has CDR1 LGHNA and CDR2 YSLEER. The CDR3 is 18 residues long. The CDR3 loop reads CASSQDMRRAGDTGELFF. CDR3 in DNA: TGCGCCAGCAGCCAAGATATGCGCCGGGCAGGGGACACCGGGGAGCTGTTTTTT.